This T cell receptor beta chain was identified during a study of cytomegalovirus exposure and HLA in healthy donors. Points from the study as a whole: Most CMV-associated TCR beta chains were later found to appear HLA-restricted. Rarity marked most TCR sequences, yet some public TCRs occurred in many donors. Certain indistinguishable V segments, among them TRBV6-2 and TRBV6-3, were excluded.

Germline-derived CDR1 and CDR2 are LGHNT and FRNRAP. The V and J ends lost 0 bases and 1 base respectively, with 9 bases between them. The CDR3 covers 15 residues. The PCR ran on 60 Vbeta and 13 Jbeta primers. Authors' processing steps: An analysis that came later counted 77 million or so unique TCR beta chains, roughly 11 million shared. Measured with immunoSEQ multiplex PCR; TCRdb has only the in-frame clones, and not every one. V and J calls plus clone size are reproduced from that table; the DNA served to infer D and trimming. Here the sample spans about 180,000 clones, less than 85% being singletons. As to this clone: Its antigen is as yet unknown.

Sequences were obtained from PBMCs. The chain uses TRBV12-5 and TRBJ1-1; D remains ambiguous. This clonotype originated in a man aged 18 to 30 in good health and CMV-seronegative. The CDR3 nucleotides are TGTGCTAGTGGTTTGGTGGGCTTGCCGAACACTGAAGCTTTCTTT. Residues: CASGLVGLPNTEAFF.